The 26 T cell receptor beta chains presented below share a single source sample, sequenced in a study of T cell changes during pregnancy in multiple sclerosis. Method: immunoSEQ multiplex PCR; TCRdb's copy keeps in-frame clones and lacks some. This table holds approximately 100,000 clones, roughly 89% found once. The material was peripheral blood, obtained before pregnancy. These receptors all stem from a female donor with multiple sclerosis, enrolled in a pregnancy study.

V usage is TRBV19 and J usage is TRBJ1-3; D remains unclear. Trimming left V 4 bases short and J 0 bases short, with 16 bases between. Germline CDR1 is LNHDA and CDR2 is SQIVND (reference sequence). This CDR3 region has 17 residues. Here the CDR3 reads CASSSRITHYSGNTIYF. Written as DNA, the CDR3 is TGTGCCAGTAGTAGCAGGATCACCCATTACTCTGGAAACACCATATATTTT. The entire variable domain, with the rest obtained from reference TRBV19 and TRBJ1-3, is as follows: DGGITQSPKYLFRKEGQNVTLSCEQNLNHDAMYWYRQDPGQGLRLIYYSQIVNDFQKGDIAEGYSVSREKKESFPLTVTSAQKNPTAFYLCASSSRITHYSGNTIYFGEGSWLTVV.

V gene TRBV7-9 combines with J gene TRBJ2-3, with 9 bases fitting TRBD2. The length of the CDR3 is 17 residues. Germline V CDR1 and CDR2: SEHNR, FQNEAQ (reference sequence). V was clipped by 6 bases and J by 1 base; unmatched bases: 11. Written as DNA, the CDR3 is TGTGCCAGCAGAAAGGGAGCCGCTAGCGGGGGCACAGATACGCAGTATTTT. Translating it yields CASRKGAASGGTDTQYF.

The V gene is TRBV7-8, the J gene TRBJ1-5; D is undetermined. V was cut by 2 bases and J by 0 bases, with 17 bases left in between. The length of the CDR3 is 18 residues. Germline CDR1 and CDR2: SGHVS and FQNEAQ. CDR3 bases: TGTGCCAGCAGCTTACAGTATTCAGGACTGTTTAGCAATCAGCCCCAGCATTTT. Its translation: CASSLQYSGLFSNQPQHF.

The chain recombines TRBV20-1 with TRBJ2-7, with a tentative D call TRBD2 (6 bases). This CDR3 is built from 11 residues. V dropped 8 bases and J dropped 6 bases, with 14 bases sitting between them. Germline V gives CDR1 DFQATT, CDR2 SNEGSKA (reference sequence). CDR3 coding DNA: TGCAGTTACCTAGCGAATTCCGAGCAGTACTTC. Its protein is CSYLANSEQYF.

The chain uses TRBV6-1 and TRBJ1-2; D gene ambiguous. V lost 8 bases, J lost 1 base, and 14 bases lay in between. The length of the CDR3 is 14 residues. The germline V gene encodes CDR1 MNHNS and CDR2 SASEGT. Written as DNA, the CDR3 is TGTGCCAGCGAGTATAAATACCGTAACTATGGCTACACCTTC. Translated: CASEYKYRNYGYTF.

This rearrangement joins TRBV5-1 to TRBJ2-1; D not resolved. V was shortened by 0 bases and J by 7 bases, with 5 bases between the two germline ends. This CDR3 spans 12 amino acids. CDR1 is SGHRS, CDR2 YFSETQ, per germline. The CDR3 DNA reads as TGCGCCAGCAGCTTGGATAAAAATGAGCAGTTCTTC. This gives the protein CASSLDKNEQFF.

This clone was recorded once. J is TRBJ2-1 and V is TRBV19; 12 bases agree with TRBD2. The length of the CDR3 is 17 residues. Germline V gene sequence: CDR1 LNHDA, CDR2 SQIVND (reference sequence). Trimming at V came to 0 bases and at J to 7 bases, leaving 7 bases not matched to a gene. CDR3 in DNA: TGTGCCAGTAGTATAGACCGACTAGCGGGAGCTCGAAATGAGCAGTTCTTC. Amino acids: CASSIDRLAGARNEQFF.

The rearrangement joins TRBV11-3 to TRBJ1-6, with D possibly TRBD1 on 5 matching bases. Germline values: CDR1 SGHNT, CDR2 YENEEA. Trimming cost V 2 bases and J 8 bases, with 16 bases left between them. This CDR3 has 16 amino acids. CDR3 amino acids: CASSLNTGGGYSPLHF. The CDR3 DNA follows: TGTGCCAGCAGCTTAAATACCGGGGGTGGCTATTCACCCCTCCACTTT.

This chain links TRBV18 with TRBJ2-7; TRBD1 is a possible D gene (5 bases). V lost 6 bases, J lost 6 bases, and 15 bases lay in between. This CDR3 is 13 amino acids long. The germline gives CDR1 KGHSH, CDR2 LQKENI. DNA for the CDR3: TGTGCCAGCTCCGCGGCAGGGTTGGTCGAGCAGTACTTC. It encodes CASSAAGLVEQYF.

This sequence joins TRBV7-8 and TRBJ1-2, with 8 bases identical to TRBD1. CDR3 length: 15 residues. With 1 base clipped from V and 4 bases from J, the junction kept 5 bases outside the gene matches. Germline values: CDR1 SGHVS, CDR2 FQNEAQ. CDR3 in DNA: TGTGCCAGCAGCTTAGGCCGGGGACAGGTCTATGGCTACACCTTC. Protein: CASSLGRGQVYGYTF.

The chain joins TRBV9 to TRBJ2-5, with 14 bases lining up with TRBD2. This CDR3 is 16 amino acids long. The J segment lost 4 bases and the V segment lost 4 bases, leaving 6 bases of the junction unmatched. Germline CDR1 reads SGDLS; CDR2 reads YYNGEE. The CDR3 DNA is TGTGCCAGCAGCATCGGGACTAGCGGGAGCTTAGAGACCCAGTACTTC. This translates into CASSIGTSGSLETQYF.

This rearrangement joins TRBV30 to TRBJ2-3, with TRBD2 as a possible D gene (6 bases). The CDR3 is 14 amino acids. Germline CDR1 reads GTSNPN; CDR2 reads SVGIG (reference sequence). V was shortened by 2 bases and J by 0 bases, with 9 bases between the two germline ends. DNA of the CDR3: TGTGCCTGGAGTCTCGGGGGTAGCACAGATACGCAGTATTTT. Encoded protein: CAWSLGGSTDTQYF. Complete variable domain (other parts from reference TRBV30 and TRBJ2-3): SQTIHQWPATLVQPVGSPLSLECTVEGTSNPNLYWYRQAAGRGLQLLFYSVGIGQISSEVPQNLSASRPQDRQFILSSKKLLLSDSGFYLCAWSLGGSTDTQYFGPGTRLTVL.

The gene calls are TRBV6-1 and TRBJ2-2; TRBD2 agrees at 12 bases. The CDR3 is made up of 15 amino acids. The germline V gene has CDR1 MNHNS and CDR2 SASEGT. V shed 5 bases, J shed 4 bases, and the junction held 2 bases outside the gene matches. The CDR3 region is CASSLAGGVTGELFF. The DNA of the CDR3 is TGTGCCAGCAGTCTAGCGGGGGGGGTCACCGGGGAGCTGTTTTTT.

The V call is TRBV9, the J call TRBJ1-1; weak D call: TRBD1 (5 bases). V lost 4 bases and J lost 4, with 14 bases in between. Germline CDR1 is SGDLS and CDR2 is YYNGEE. The CDR3 covers 14 residues. This CDR3 is CASSPAGGSTEAFF. The CDR3 coding sequence is TGTGCCAGCAGCCCAGCGGGGGGGAGCACTGAAGCTTTCTTT. The full variable domain, rest sourced from reference TRBV9 and TRBJ1-1, is DSGVTQTPKHLITATGQRVTLRCSPRSGDLSVYWYQQSLDQGLQFLIQYYNGEERAKGNILERFSAQQFPDLHSELNLSSLELGDSALYFCASSPAGGSTEAFFGQGTRLTVV.

V gene TRBV4-3 combines with J gene TRBJ2-5, with 8 bases identical to TRBD1. Trimming at V came to 4 bases and at J to 4 bases, leaving 8 bases not matched to a gene. The CDR3 has 15 residues. From germline, CDR1 is LGHNA and CDR2 YSLEER. The CDR3 region has the DNA TGCGCCAGCAGCCTTGGACAGGGTGGGCGAGAGACCCAGTACTTC. As protein: CASSLGQGGRETQYF.

The V and J genes are TRBV5-6 and TRBJ1-2, with D unresolved. V lost 2 bases and J lost 7, with 6 bases in between. CDR3 length: 11 residues. In germline, CDR1 is SGHDT, CDR2 YYEEEE. CDR3 coding DNA: TGTGCCAGCAGCTTTCGCGGTGGCTACACCTTC. Translated, it gives CASSFRGGYTF.

The V gene is TRBV5-1, the J gene TRBJ2-5; weak D call: TRBD1 (6 bases). V lost 0 bases, J lost 0 bases, and 18 bases lay in between. The CDR3 is made up of 18 amino acids. Germline CDR1 is SGHRS and CDR2 is YFSETQ. CDR3 DNA sequence: TGCGCCAGCAGCTTGGTTCCCCCCAGGGGTGGGTACCAAGAGACCCAGTACTTC. This sequence encodes CASSLVPPRGGYQETQYF.

The chain joins TRBV4-2 to TRBJ1-2, with 8 bases that match TRBD1. V was clipped by 6 bases and J by 0 bases; unmatched bases: 6. This CDR3 contains 15 residues. Germline-derived CDR1 and CDR2 are LGHNA and YNFKEQ. CDR3 residues: CASRPDRGANYGYTF. The CDR3 nucleotides read TGTGCCAGCAGACCCGACAGGGGAGCTAACTATGGCTACACCTTC.

The J gene is TRBJ1-3, the V gene TRBV5-1, with D possibly matching TRBD1 (5 bases). The CDR3 has 14 residues. The germline V gene has CDR1 SGHRS and CDR2 YFSETQ. The germline V and J ends were trimmed by 0 bases and 7 bases, with 11 bases remaining between them. The CDR3: CASSLDQKGNTIYF. CDR3 coding DNA: TGCGCCAGCAGCTTGGATCAAAAGGGGAACACCATATATTTT.

This chain joins TRBV29-1 and TRBJ2-3, with a weak D call TRBD2 (6 bases). CDR1 is SQVTM and CDR2 is ANQGSEA in the germline V gene. This CDR3 has 14 residues. V dropped 4 bases and J dropped 0 bases, with 11 bases sitting between them. The CDR3 nucleotides read TGCAGCGTTGGTCCGGGGACTAGCACAGATACGCAGTATTTT. It yields the protein CSVGPGTSTDTQYF.

This clone appeared a few times. The rearrangement links TRBV25-1 to TRBJ2-7; D is perhaps TRBD1 (8 bases). Germline values: CDR1 MGHDK, CDR2 SYGVNS. This CDR3 has 14 amino acids. V gave up 6 bases and J gave up 2 bases, with 14 bases separating them. CDR3 amino acids: CASSQTGGAYEQYF. The CDR3 DNA is TGTGCCAGCAGCCAAACAGGGGGGGCCTACGAGCAGTACTTC.

The chain has TRBV19 and TRBJ2-3; 8 nucleotides match TRBD1. J was trimmed by 0 bases and V by 6 bases; bases with no gene match: 8. The CDR3 sequence is 16 residues long. Germline CDR1 is LNHDA and CDR2 is SQIVND (reference sequence). This CDR3 reads CASSIRGQGSTDTQYF. The CDR3, as DNA: TGTGCCAGTAGCATCCGAGGACAGGGAAGCACAGATACGCAGTATTTT.

V usage is TRBV7-2 and J usage is TRBJ2-3; 14 bases align to TRBD2. The CDR3 loop spans 18 amino acids. Trimming took 5 bases from V and 7 from J; bases not matched to a gene: 14. The V gene's germline CDR1 is SGHTA and CDR2 FQGNSA. The CDR3 loop reads CASSLRTSGGTVANTQYF. DNA for the CDR3: TGTGCCAGCAGCCTGCGGACTAGCGGGGGGACCGTCGCGAATACGCAGTATTTT.

The chain combines TRBV7-2 with TRBJ2-1, with 9 bases identical to TRBD1. V gave up 5 bases and J gave up 7 bases; unmatched junction bases: 6. Germline lookup yields CDR1 SGHTA and CDR2 FQGNSA. This CDR3 region has 14 residues. CDR3 DNA sequence: TGTGCCAGCAGCGCCCGGACAGGGGAAAATGAGCAGTTCTTC. As protein: CASSARTGENEQFF.

Notes on this clone: One junction end does not reproduce the germline sequence, and a read error may be involved. Other DNA sequences in the sample encode the same CDR3. The chain couples TRBV15 to TRBJ2-7; 12 bases are shared with TRBD2. Germline V gene lookup returns CDR1 LNHNV and CDR2 YYDKDF (reference sequence). The CDR3 totals 17 residues. This CDR3 is CATSRDRKLAGGYEQYF. The DNA for the CDR3 is TGTGCTACCAGCAGAGATAGGAAACTAGCGGGAGGCTACGAGCAGTACTTC.

DNA of the CDR3: TGTGCCAGCAGGGGACTGCTGGCCTACCGGAAAGGGGCCACAGATACGCAGTATTTT. Residues: CASRGLLAYRKGATDTQYF. V is TRBV7-9 and J is TRBJ2-3; a possible D gene is TRBD2 (6 bases). The germline V and J ends were trimmed by 6 bases and 2 bases, with 27 bases remaining between them. The germline CDR1 and CDR2 sequences are SEHNR and FQNEAQ (reference sequence). The CDR3 consists of 19 residues.